This T cell receptor beta chain was obtained from a study of blood T cells in healthy people across ages. Only a few counts were recorded for this clonotype. Its target is not known. With a J-beta primer mix and a sample-barcoded 5' primer, a second PCR ran about 7 to 11 cycles. TCRdb independently ran MiXCR on the 5' RACE reads; one entry per CDR3 protein. Of about 1.1 million distinct CDR3 sequences listed, under 40% are singletons. Study-level results: When set beside aged donors, long-lived donors presented more naive CD4+ cells and higher diversity.

Germline V gives CDR1 LGHDT, CDR2 YNNKEL (reference sequence). With 5 bases removed from V and 8 bases from J, the gap between germline ends came to 18 bases. The CDR3 loop spans 14 amino acids. The chain uses TRBV3-1 and TRBJ1-1, with TRBD1 as a possible D gene (6 bases). This receptor was obtained from a man in his late teens or twenties in good health. The specimen was blood. CDR3 DNA: TGTGCCAGCAGCAAGGACAGATACCTCCCCGAAGCTTTCTTT. As protein: CASSKDRYLPEAFF.